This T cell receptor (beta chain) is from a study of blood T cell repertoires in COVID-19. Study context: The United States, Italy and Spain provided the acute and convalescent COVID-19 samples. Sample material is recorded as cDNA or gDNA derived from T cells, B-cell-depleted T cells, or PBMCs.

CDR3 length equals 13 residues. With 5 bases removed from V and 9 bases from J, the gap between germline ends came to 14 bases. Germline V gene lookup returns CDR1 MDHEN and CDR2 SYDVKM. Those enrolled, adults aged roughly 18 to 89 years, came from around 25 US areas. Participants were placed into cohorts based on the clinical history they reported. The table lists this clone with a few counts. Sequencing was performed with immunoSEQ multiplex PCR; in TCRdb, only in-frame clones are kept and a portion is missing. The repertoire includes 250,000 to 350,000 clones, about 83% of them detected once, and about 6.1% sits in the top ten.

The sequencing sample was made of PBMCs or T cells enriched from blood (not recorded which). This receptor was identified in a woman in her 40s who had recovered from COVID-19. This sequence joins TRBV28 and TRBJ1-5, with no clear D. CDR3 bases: TGTGCCAGCAGTGGCCCCCAGCGTCGGCCCCAGCATTTT. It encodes CASSGPQRRPQHF.